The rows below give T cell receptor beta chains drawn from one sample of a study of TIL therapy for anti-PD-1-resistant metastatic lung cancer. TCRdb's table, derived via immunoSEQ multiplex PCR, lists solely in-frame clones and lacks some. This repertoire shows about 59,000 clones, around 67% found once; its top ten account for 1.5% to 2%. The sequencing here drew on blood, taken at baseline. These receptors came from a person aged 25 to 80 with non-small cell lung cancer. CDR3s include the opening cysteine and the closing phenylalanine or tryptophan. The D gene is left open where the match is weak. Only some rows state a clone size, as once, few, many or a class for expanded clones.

CDR3 DNA: TGTGCCAGCAGTGCCGCGGGGGGCGTATACGAGCAGTACTTC; CDR3 protein: CASSAAGGVYEQYF; D gene: TRBD2; J gene: TRBJ2-7; clone size: NA; V gene: TRBV6-1
CDR3 DNA: TGCGCCAGCAGCTTGGTATTCGGACAAGAGACCCAGTACTTC; CDR3 protein: CASSLVFGQETQYF; D gene: NA; J gene: TRBJ2-5; clone size: NA; V gene: TRBV5-1
CDR3 DNA: TGTGCCAGCAGCTTAGATGGGGCAGGCCTAGTAGCTTTCTTT; CDR3 protein: CASSLDGAGLVAFF; D gene: NA; J gene: TRBJ1-1; clone size: NA; V gene: TRBV11-2
CDR3 DNA: TGTGCCAGCAGCCTAGCCCTGGGGGACTCTGGAAACACCATATATTTT; CDR3 protein: CASSLALGDSGNTIYF; D gene: NA; J gene: TRBJ1-3; clone size: NA; V gene: TRBV9
CDR3 DNA: TGTGCCAGCAGTGAATCGGGAGGGATAGTCTTACCAACCTACGAGCAGTACTTC; CDR3 protein: CASSESGGIVLPTYEQYF; D gene: TRBD2; J gene: TRBJ2-7; clone size: few; V gene: TRBV25-1
CDR3 DNA: TGTGCCATCAGTGTTAGTTACGAGCAGTACTTC; CDR3 protein: CAISVSYEQYF; D gene: NA; J gene: TRBJ2-7; clone size: NA; V gene: TRBV10-3
CDR3 DNA: TGTGCCAGCAGCCGGGGACTAGCGGTGGGGAACGAGCAGTACTTC; CDR3 protein: CASSRGLAVGNEQYF; D gene: TRBD2; J gene: TRBJ2-7; clone size: few; V gene: TRBV28
CDR3 DNA: TGTGCCAGCAGCCCACCCAATCCGAGCTCCTACAATGAGCAGTTCTTC; CDR3 protein: CASSPPNPSSYNEQFF; D gene: NA; J gene: TRBJ2-1; clone size: NA; V gene: TRBV4-2
CDR3 DNA: TGTGCCAGCAGTCAAAATGGCCCAGGGGGCGGTGGCTACACCTTC; CDR3 protein: CASSQNGPGGGGYTF; D gene: TRBD1; J gene: TRBJ1-2; clone size: NA; V gene: TRBV28
CDR3 DNA: TGCGCCAGCAGCCAAGTCAAGGGGCTACACTATGGCTACACCTTC; CDR3 protein: CASSQVKGLHYGYTF; D gene: NA; J gene: TRBJ1-2; clone size: NA; V gene: TRBV4-1
CDR3 DNA: TGTGCCAGCAGCGTAGGAAGCGGACTCGTCGACGAGCAGTACTTC; CDR3 protein: CASSVGSGLVDEQYF; D gene: NA; J gene: TRBJ2-7; clone size: NA; V gene: TRBV9
CDR3 DNA: TGCGCCAGCAGCCCCCGGGATTTGAACACTGAAGCTTTCTTT; CDR3 protein: CASSPRDLNTEAFF; D gene: NA; J gene: TRBJ1-1; clone size: NA; V gene: TRBV4-1
CDR3 DNA: TGTGCCAGCAGCCCTTGGCAGGGCGACACTGAAGCTTTCTTT; CDR3 protein: CASSPWQGDTEAFF; D gene: NA; J gene: TRBJ1-1; clone size: NA; V gene: TRBV5-8
CDR3 DNA: TGCGCCAGCAGCTTGTCTAGGAGCTCCTACAATGAGCAGTTCTTC; CDR3 protein: CASSLSRSSYNEQFF; D gene: NA; J gene: TRBJ2-1; clone size: NA; V gene: TRBV5-1
CDR3 DNA: TGTGCCAGCTCACCAAGCGGGGGGCTTAGCACAGATACGCAGTATTTT; CDR3 protein: CASSPSGGLSTDTQYF; D gene: TRBD2; J gene: TRBJ2-3; clone size: NA; V gene: TRBV18
CDR3 DNA: TGTGCCAGCAGCTTAAGCGGGGGACGATGGGATACGCAGTATTTT; CDR3 protein: CASSLSGGRWDTQYF; D gene: TRBD2; J gene: TRBJ2-3; clone size: NA; V gene: TRBV7-9
CDR3 DNA: TGTGCCAGCAGTTTAAGGGGCGGTCGTACCTACAATGAGCAGTTCTTC; CDR3 protein: CASSLRGGRTYNEQFF; D gene: NA; J gene: TRBJ2-1; clone size: NA; V gene: TRBV2
CDR3 DNA: TGCAGCGTGAAAGGGACTAGCGGGGGCGAGGGAGAGACCCAGTACTTC; CDR3 protein: CSVKGTSGGEGETQYF; D gene: TRBD2; J gene: TRBJ2-5; clone size: once; V gene: TRBV29-1
CDR3 DNA: TGTGCCAGCAGCTTCGACCATGGGGATACGCAGTATTTT; CDR3 protein: CASSFDHGDTQYF; D gene: NA; J gene: TRBJ2-3; clone size: NA; V gene: TRBV7-2
CDR3 DNA: TGTGCCATCAGTGACAGAGGGAGGACTGAAGCTTTCTTT; CDR3 protein: CAISDRGRTEAFF; D gene: NA; J gene: TRBJ1-1; clone size: NA; V gene: TRBV10-3
CDR3 DNA: TGTGCCAGTAGTATAGATCACGGGGGACTAGCGGGAAGTTACAATGAGCAGTTCTTC; CDR3 protein: CASSIDHGGLAGSYNEQFF; D gene: TRBD2; J gene: TRBJ2-1; clone size: NA; V gene: TRBV19
CDR3 DNA: TGTGCCAGCAGCCAAGTAGCGGGGAGTTACGACGAGCAGTACTTC; CDR3 protein: CASSQVAGSYDEQYF; D gene: TRBD2; J gene: TRBJ2-7; clone size: once; V gene: TRBV14
CDR3 DNA: TGCGCCAGCAGCCAAGGTTGGCGCCTCACTGAAGCTTTCTTT; CDR3 protein: CASSQGWRLTEAFF; D gene: NA; J gene: TRBJ1-1; clone size: few; V gene: TRBV4-1
CDR3 DNA: TGTGCCAGCAGCCGGATCGCGCTAGCGGGAGTTAATGAGCAGTTCTTC; CDR3 protein: CASSRIALAGVNEQFF; D gene: TRBD2; J gene: TRBJ2-1; clone size: NA; V gene: TRBV4-2
CDR3 DNA: TGTGCCAGCAGCCCAAGATCCAACTACGAGCAGTACTTC; CDR3 protein: CASSPRSNYEQYF; D gene: NA; J gene: TRBJ2-7; clone size: NA; V gene: TRBV28
CDR3 DNA: TGTGCCAGCAGCGTCCGGGACACCTATGGCTACACCTTC; CDR3 protein: CASSVRDTYGYTF; D gene: NA; J gene: TRBJ1-2; clone size: NA; V gene: TRBV9
CDR3 DNA: TGTGCCAGCACTCTGGGTGGGTCCCAAGAGACCCAGTACTTC; CDR3 protein: CASTLGGSQETQYF; D gene: NA; J gene: TRBJ2-5; clone size: NA; V gene: TRBV28
CDR3 DNA: TGTGCCAGCAGCTTCGACGACTGGCGTTATTCACCCCTCCACTTT; CDR3 protein: CASSFDDWRYSPLHF; D gene: NA; J gene: TRBJ1-6; clone size: once; V gene: TRBV14
CDR3 DNA: TGCGCCAGCAGCCAACCGTCTTTTGACACTGAAGCTTTCTTT; CDR3 protein: CASSQPSFDTEAFF; D gene: NA; J gene: TRBJ1-1; clone size: NA; V gene: TRBV4-1
CDR3 DNA: TGTGCCAGCAGTTCAGCGCGTAGGACCCAGTACTTC; CDR3 protein: CASSSARRTQYF; D gene: NA; J gene: TRBJ2-5; clone size: NA; V gene: TRBV6-5
CDR3 DNA: TGCGCCAGCAGCCAAGTTTTCAGGGGCAATCAGCCCCAGCATTTT; CDR3 protein: CASSQVFRGNQPQHF; D gene: NA; J gene: TRBJ1-5; clone size: NA; V gene: TRBV4-3
CDR3 DNA: TGTGCCAGCAGCTTAGTGGGAGGTCAAGAGACCCAGTACTTC; CDR3 protein: CASSLVGGQETQYF; D gene: NA; J gene: TRBJ2-5; clone size: NA; V gene: TRBV7-6
CDR3 DNA: TGTGCCAGCTCACCAGAATATGGCAGGGGCTATCAGCCCCAGCATTTT; CDR3 protein: CASSPEYGRGYQPQHF; D gene: NA; J gene: TRBJ1-5; clone size: few; V gene: TRBV18
CDR3 DNA: TGTGCCAGCAGTTTACCTCTCTACGAGCAGTACTTC; CDR3 protein: CASSLPLYEQYF; D gene: NA; J gene: TRBJ2-7; clone size: few; V gene: TRBV28
CDR3 DNA: TGTGCCAGCAGCTCCCAGCGGGAGGGCCCCACCGGGGAGCTGTTTTTT; CDR3 protein: CASSSQREGPTGELFF; D gene: TRBD2; J gene: TRBJ2-2; clone size: few; V gene: TRBV5-4
CDR3 DNA: TGTGCCAGTAGTGCCAGTAGTACAGGGGCGGGGAACTACGAGCAGTACTTC; CDR3 protein: CASSASSTGAGNYEQYF; D gene: NA; J gene: TRBJ2-7; clone size: once; V gene: TRBV19
CDR3 DNA: TGTGCCAGCAGCTCACTTTCCCGTGGAGGAGGGCCCCAGCATTTT; CDR3 protein: CASSSLSRGGGPQHF; D gene: NA; J gene: TRBJ1-5; clone size: NA; V gene: TRBV7-2
CDR3 DNA: TGTGCCAGTAGCAGGGTGTCCCACCTAGGAGAGACCCAGTACTTC; CDR3 protein: CASSRVSHLGETQYF; D gene: NA; J gene: TRBJ2-5; clone size: NA; V gene: TRBV19
CDR3 DNA: TGTGCCAGCAGTCCTACTAGCGCCTTCTCCTACGAGCAGTACTTC; CDR3 protein: CASSPTSAFSYEQYF; D gene: TRBD2; J gene: TRBJ2-7; clone size: NA; V gene: TRBV6-6
CDR3 DNA: TGTGCCAGCGACCCCGGGACAGATACACTGTGGTTT; CDR3 protein: CASDPGTDTLWF; D gene: TRBD1; J gene: TRBJ1-1; clone size: NA; V gene: TRBV9